This TCR beta chain was recorded in a study of blood T cell repertoires in COVID-19. Profiling relied on immunoSEQ multiplex PCR, and the TCRdb table lists in-frame clones only, not all of them. The repertoire has fewer than 250,000 clones, roughly three quarters of them found once; the top ten carry around 17%. The CDR3 is made up of 12 amino acids. CDR1 is SNHLY, CDR2 FYNNEI, per germline. V was trimmed by 10 bases and J by 4 bases, leaving 13 bases between them. This sequence joins TRBV2 and TRBJ1-2, with D possibly being TRBD1 (5 bases). The clonotype was recovered from a woman aged 50 to 60 with acute COVID-19. The source material was PBMCs or T cells enriched from blood (not recorded which). CDR3 region: CAIDRALYGYTF. CDR3 in DNA: TGTGCCATAGACAGAGCTCTCTATGGCTACACCTTC. Variable domain in full (rest from reference TRBV2 and TRBJ1-2): EPEVTQTPSHQVTQMGQEVILRCVPISNHLYFYWYRQILGQKVEFLVSFYNNEISEKSEIFDDQFSVERPDGSNFTLKIRSTKLEDSAMYFCAIDRALYGYTFGSGTRLTVV.